This T cell receptor beta chain was identified in a study of long-term antiretroviral therapy in people with HIV. Researchers ran immunoSEQ v3.0 at survey level. The method was immunoSEQ multiplex PCR; TCRdb's version includes in-frame clones alone and lacks a portion of them. The sample contains tens of thousands of clones, approximately 79% of which appear only once. With 4 bases removed from V and 8 bases from J, the gap between germline ends came to 13 bases. CDR1 SGDLS and CDR2 YYNGEE come from the germline V gene. The CDR3 extends over 13 amino acids. The input for sequencing was unsorted PBMCs, taken 0.8 years after starting antiretroviral therapy. The chain is built from TRBV9 and TRBJ2-1; D is ambiguous. The clonotype comes from a woman aged 18-29 years with HIV. CDR3 loop: CASSSKPGHEQFF. Written as DNA, the CDR3 is TGTGCCAGCAGCTCAAAACCCGGCCATGAGCAGTTCTTC.